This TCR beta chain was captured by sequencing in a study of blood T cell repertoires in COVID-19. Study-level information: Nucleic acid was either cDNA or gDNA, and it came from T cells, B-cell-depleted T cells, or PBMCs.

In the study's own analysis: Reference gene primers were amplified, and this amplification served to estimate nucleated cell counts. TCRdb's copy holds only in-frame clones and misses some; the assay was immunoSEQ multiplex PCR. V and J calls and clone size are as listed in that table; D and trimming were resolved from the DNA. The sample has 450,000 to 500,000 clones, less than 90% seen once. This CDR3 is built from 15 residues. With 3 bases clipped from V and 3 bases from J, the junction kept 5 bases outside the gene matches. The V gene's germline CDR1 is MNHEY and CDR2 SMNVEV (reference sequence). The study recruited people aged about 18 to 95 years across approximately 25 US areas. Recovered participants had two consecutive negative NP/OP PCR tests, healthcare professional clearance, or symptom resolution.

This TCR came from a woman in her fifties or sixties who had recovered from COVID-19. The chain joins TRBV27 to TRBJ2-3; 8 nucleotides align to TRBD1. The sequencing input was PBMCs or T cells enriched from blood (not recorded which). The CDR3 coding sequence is TGTGCCAGCAGTTTTGGCAGGGGGCTGACAGATACGCAGTATTTT. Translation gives CASSFGRGLTDTQYF.